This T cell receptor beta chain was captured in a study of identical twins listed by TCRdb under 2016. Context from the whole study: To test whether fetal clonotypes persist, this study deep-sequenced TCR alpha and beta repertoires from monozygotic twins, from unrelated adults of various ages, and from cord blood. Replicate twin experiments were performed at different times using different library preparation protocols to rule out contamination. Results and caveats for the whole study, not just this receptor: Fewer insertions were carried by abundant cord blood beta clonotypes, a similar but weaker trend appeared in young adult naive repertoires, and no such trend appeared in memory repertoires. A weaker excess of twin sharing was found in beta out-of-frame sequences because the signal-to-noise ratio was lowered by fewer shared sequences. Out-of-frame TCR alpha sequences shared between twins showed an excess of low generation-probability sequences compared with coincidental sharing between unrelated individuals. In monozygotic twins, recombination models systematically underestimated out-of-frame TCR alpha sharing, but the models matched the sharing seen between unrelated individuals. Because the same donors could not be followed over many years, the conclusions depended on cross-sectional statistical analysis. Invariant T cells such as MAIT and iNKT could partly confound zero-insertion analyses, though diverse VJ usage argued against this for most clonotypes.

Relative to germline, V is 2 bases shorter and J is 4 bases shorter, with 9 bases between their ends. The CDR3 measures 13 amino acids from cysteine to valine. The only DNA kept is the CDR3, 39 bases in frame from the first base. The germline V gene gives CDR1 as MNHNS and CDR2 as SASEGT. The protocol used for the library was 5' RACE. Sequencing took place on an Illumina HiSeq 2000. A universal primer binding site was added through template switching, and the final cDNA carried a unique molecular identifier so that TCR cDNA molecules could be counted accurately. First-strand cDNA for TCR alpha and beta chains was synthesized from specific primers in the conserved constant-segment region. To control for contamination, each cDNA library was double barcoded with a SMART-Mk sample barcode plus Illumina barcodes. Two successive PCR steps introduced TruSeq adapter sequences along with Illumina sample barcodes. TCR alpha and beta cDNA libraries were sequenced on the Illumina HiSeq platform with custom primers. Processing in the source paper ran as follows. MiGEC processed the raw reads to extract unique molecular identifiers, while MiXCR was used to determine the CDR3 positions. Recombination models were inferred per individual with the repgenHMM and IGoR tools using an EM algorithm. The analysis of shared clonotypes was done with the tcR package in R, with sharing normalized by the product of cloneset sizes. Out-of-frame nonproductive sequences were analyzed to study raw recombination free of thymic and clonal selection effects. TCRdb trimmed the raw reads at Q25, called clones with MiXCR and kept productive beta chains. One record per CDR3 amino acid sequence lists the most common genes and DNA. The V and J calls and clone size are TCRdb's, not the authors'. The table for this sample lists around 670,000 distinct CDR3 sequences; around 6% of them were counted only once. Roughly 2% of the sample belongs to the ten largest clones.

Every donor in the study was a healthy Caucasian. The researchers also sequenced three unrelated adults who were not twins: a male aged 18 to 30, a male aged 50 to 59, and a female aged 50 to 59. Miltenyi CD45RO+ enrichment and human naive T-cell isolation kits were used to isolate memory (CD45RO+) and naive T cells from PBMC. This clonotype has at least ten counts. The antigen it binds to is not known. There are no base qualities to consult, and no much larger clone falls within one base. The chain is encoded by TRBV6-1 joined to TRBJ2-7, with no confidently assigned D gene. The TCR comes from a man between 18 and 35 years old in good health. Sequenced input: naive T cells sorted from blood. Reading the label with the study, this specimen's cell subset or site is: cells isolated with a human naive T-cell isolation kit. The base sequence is TGTGCCAGCAGTGAAAGGAACCCATACGAGCAGTACGTC. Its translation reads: CASSERNPYEQYV.